This T cell receptor (beta chain) emerged from a study of graft-versus-host responses after intestinal transplantation. The overall study: Anti-thymocyte globulin induction preceded approximately three years of tacrolimus and steroid maintenance in all recipients. Study results and limitations: Present in recipient marrow, GvH clones included some that appeared first in ileum or blood. The study found high graft-versus-host to host-versus-graft clonal ratios in allografts of patients with graft-donor T cell macrochimerism. HvG clone declines early post-transplant were associated with peak circulating GvH levels.

Concerning this clone itself: Its antigen remains unidentified.

TCRdb keeps only in-frame clones here, not all; method: immunoSEQ multiplex PCR. The sample lists 30,000 or so clones, just under 85% seen once, with approximately 20% in the top ten. V was clipped by 3 bases and J by 3 bases; unmatched bases: 8. The CDR3 covers 15 residues. Looked up from germline, CDR1 is MGHRA and CDR2 is YSYEKL. The chain is built from TRBV4-1 and TRBJ2-7; 7 bases agree with TRBD1. The sequenced sample was unstimulated CD8+ T cells sorted from spleen or lymph node cells, obtained before intestinal transplant. The receptor was isolated from a human donor who received an intestinal transplant. For the CDR3, the DNA is TGCGCCAGCAGCCAGGAGACAGGGAATTTCTACGAGCAGTACTTC. It translates to CASSQETGNFYEQYF.